The 22 T cell receptor beta chains below were found in one sample sequenced in a study of cytomegalovirus exposure and HLA in healthy donors. Primers included in the PCR were 60 Vbeta and 13 Jbeta primers. Using immunoSEQ multiplex PCR, the repertoire was profiled, and TCRdb retains in-frame clones only, with some absent. The sample lists over 95,000 clones; roughly three quarters were seen once. Sample: PBMCs. The receptors stem from a female donor in good health and CMV-seronegative.

The chain carries TRBV28 and TRBJ1-1; D unclear. Germline V lookup: CDR1 MDHEN, CDR2 SYDVKM. The CDR3 covers 16 residues. Trimming pared 5 bases from V and 1 base from J, leaving 17 bases between. The CDR3 nucleotides read TGTGCCAGCAGTATCGCCCCGGGGATAAAGAACACTGAAGCTTTCTTT. Its protein product is CASSIAPGIKNTEAFF.

This clone came up a few times. The chain uses TRBV7-6 and TRBJ2-1; 11 bases fit TRBD2. Unmatched junction bases numbered 10, after V lost 5 bases and J lost 10 bases. Germline values: CDR1 SGHVS, CDR2 FNYEAQ. CDR3 length: 15 residues. The CDR3 region is CASSRRLAGPGEQFF. The CDR3 region has the DNA TGTGCCAGCAGCCGCCGACTAGCGGGGCCGGGGGAGCAGTTCTTC.

In this sample, this clone turned up a few times. This CDR3 reads CASSINRGRNQPQHF. In nucleotides, the CDR3 is TGTGCCAGTAGTATTAACAGGGGGAGGAATCAGCCCCAGCATTTT. The rearrangement links TRBV19 to TRBJ1-5; 8 bases are shared with TRBD1. This CDR3 comprises 15 residues. CDR1 is LNHDA and CDR2 is SQIVND in the germline V gene (reference sequence). Losses at the gene ends were 3 bases for V and 4 bases for J; bases not matched to a gene: 5.

The chain recombines TRBV7-6 with TRBJ1-2; D is possibly TRBD1 (6 bases). The germline V gene encodes CDR1 SGHVS and CDR2 FNYEAQ. The V gene lost 5 bases and the J gene lost 8 bases, with 21 bases spanning the gap. The CDR3 totals 15 residues. The CDR3 DNA follows: TGTGCCAGCAGCAGCGGTTGGCAGGGGTTAAAAGGCTACACCTTC. Translating it yields CASSSGWQGLKGYTF. The entire variable domain, with the rest obtained from reference TRBV7-6 and TRBJ1-2, is as follows: GAGVSQSPRYKVTKRGQDVALRCDPISGHVSLYWYRQALGQGPEFLTYFNYEAQQDKSGLPNDRFSAERPEGSISTLTIQRTEQRDSAMYRCASSSGWQGLKGYTFGSGTRLTVV.

This sequence joins TRBV10-3 and TRBJ1-3; TRBD1 is a possible D gene (6 bases). Germline V gene data show CDR1 as ENHRY and CDR2 as SYGVKD. V dropped 3 bases and J dropped 3 bases, with 12 bases sitting between them. This CDR3 has 15 residues. The CDR3 spells CAISDREQGGNTIYF. The CDR3 nucleotides read TGTGCCATCAGTGATAGAGAACAGGGTGGAAACACCATATATTTT.

J is TRBJ2-7 and V is TRBV20-1; D is undetermined. Germline loops: CDR1 DFQATT, CDR2 SNEGSKA (reference sequence). The CDR3 totals 10 residues. The V end lost 3 bases, the J end lost 2 bases, and 2 bases lay between the germline ends. Here the CDR3 reads CSASTYEQYF. The CDR3 bases are TGCAGTGCTAGCACCTACGAGCAGTACTTC.

This sequence joins TRBV7-2 and TRBJ2-7; D is undetermined. Trimming removed 0 bases at V and 7 bases at J, with 16 bases between. The length of the CDR3 is 15 residues. Germline CDR1 reads SGHTA; CDR2 reads FQGNSA. CDR3 DNA: TGTGCCAGCAGCTTAGCGGAATCTAGTTTCCGAGAGCAGTACTTC. It translates to CASSLAESSFREQYF.

The rearrangement uses TRBV4-1 and TRBJ1-1, with D possibly matching TRBD1 (6 bases). Per germline, CDR1 MGHRA and CDR2 YSYEKL. The ends were cut back, 9 bases at V and 1 base at J, with 12 bases in the middle. The CDR3 totals 13 residues. CDR3 bases: TGCGCCAGTCCGGGACACAGGAACACTGAAGCTTTCTTT. It codes for CASPGHRNTEAFF.

This rearrangement joins TRBV6-6 to TRBJ1-2; D remains ambiguous. Germline V gives CDR1 MNHNY, CDR2 SVGAGI (reference sequence). This CDR3 comprises 14 residues. With 0 bases removed from V and 3 bases from J, the gap between germline ends came to 8 bases. CDR3 sequence (DNA): TGTGCCAGCAGTTACTCGTCGGGAGACTATGGCTACACCTTC. Its protein product is CASSYSSGDYGYTF.

This chain uses TRBV5-1 with TRBJ2-7; TRBD1 is a possible D gene (5 bases). The CDR3 is made up of 12 amino acids. Germline lookup yields CDR1 SGHRS and CDR2 YFSETQ. V was trimmed by 4 bases and J by 6 bases, leaving 11 bases between them. The DNA for the CDR3 is TGCGCCAGCAGCAGGCTCCAGGGCGAGCAGTACTTC. This gives the protein CASSRLQGEQYF. The variable domain in full, with the rest retrieved from reference TRBV5-1 and TRBJ2-7, is KAGVTQTPRYLIKTRGQQVTLSCSPISGHRSVSWYQQTPGQGLQFLFEYFSETQRNKGNFPGRFSGRQFSNSRSEMNVSTLELGDSALYLCASSRLQGEQYFGPGTRLTVT.

To note about this clone: Relative to the germline gene, one junction end is altered; a read error may explain this. This same CDR3 is encoded by further DNA sequences in the sample. The rearrangement links TRBV15 to TRBJ1-1; no clear D gene. CDR1 is LNHNV and CDR2 is YYDKDF in the germline V gene (reference sequence). This CDR3 is 13 amino acids long. CDR3 nucleotides: TGTGCCACCAGCAACGGGATTAACACTGAGGCTTTCTTT. It codes for CATSNGINTEAFF.

The gene calls are TRBV7-8 and TRBJ1-2; D uncertain. The germline V gene encodes CDR1 SGHVS and CDR2 FQNEAQ. The CDR3 is made up of 13 amino acids. V lost 3 bases and J 2 bases, leaving 7 bases between the germline ends. The CDR3 region is CASSLQQNYGYTF. CDR3 DNA: TGTGCCAGCAGCTTGCAACAGAACTATGGCTACACCTTC.

The V and J genes are TRBV19 and TRBJ1-2, with TRBD1 identical over 9 bases. Trimming removed 3 bases from V and 4 bases from J; junction bases left unmatched: 6. Germline V CDR1 and CDR2: LNHDA, SQIVND (reference sequence). The CDR3 has 15 residues. DNA for the CDR3: TGTGCCAGTAGTATTGACAGGGGGGATTTCTATGGCTACACCTTC. Translation gives CASSIDRGDFYGYTF. The variable domain in full, completed from reference TRBV19 and TRBJ1-2, reads DGGITQSPKYLFRKEGQNVTLSCEQNLNHDAMYWYRQDPGQGLRLIYYSQIVNDFQKGDIAEGYSVSREKKESFPLTVTSAQKNPTAFYLCASSIDRGDFYGYTFGSGTRLTVV.

V is TRBV9 and J is TRBJ1-5; weak D call: TRBD1 (6 bases). With 4 bases removed from V and 2 bases from J, the gap between germline ends came to 10 bases. Germline assignment: CDR1 SGDLS and CDR2 YYNGEE. The CDR3 consists of 14 residues. The CDR3 bases are TGTGCCAGCAGCCCGACAGGCGGCAATCAGCCCCAGCATTTT. Translating it yields CASSPTGGNQPQHF.

Written as DNA, the CDR3 is TGTGCCAGCAGCAAACCCAACTACCTAGCGGGAGAAGATGAGCAGTTCTTC. Protein product: CASSKPNYLAGEDEQFF. This sequence joins TRBV21-1 and TRBJ2-1; no DNA check was done on the table's D call, TRBD2. TRBV21-1 is noted as a pseudogene. The CDR3 runs 17 residues.

The chain recombines TRBV28 with TRBJ1-5; D remains ambiguous. Per the germline V gene, CDR1 is MDHEN and CDR2 is SYDVKM. V was pared by 6 bases and J by 5 bases, with 17 bases between. This CDR3 region has 15 residues. CDR3 residues: CASRVPRRVHQPQHF. The CDR3 region has the DNA TGTGCCAGCAGGGTACCCCGGAGGGTGCATCAGCCCCAGCATTTT.

The chain has TRBV7-2 and TRBJ2-1; the D gene is possibly TRBD2 (6 bases). Germline V gene sequence: CDR1 SGHTA, CDR2 FQGNSA. The V gene lost 4 bases and the J gene lost 3 bases, with 13 bases spanning the gap. The CDR3 is made up of 15 amino acids. CDR3 coding DNA: TGTGCCAGCAGCTCAACTTCGACTAGCTACAATGAGCAGTTCTTC. The encoded protein is CASSSTSTSYNEQFF.

This clone was detected only a few times. The chain uses TRBV7-9 and TRBJ1-5; no definite D call. Trimming removed 5 bases at V and 5 bases at J, with 10 bases between. CDR3 length equals 13 residues. CDR1 and CDR2 (germline): SEHNR, FQNEAQ (reference sequence). The CDR3 reads CASSRVRDQPQHF. DNA for the CDR3: TGTGCCAGCAGCCGCGTGAGGGATCAGCCCCAGCATTTT.

The gene calls are TRBV6-6 and TRBJ2-7; 7 nucleotides agree with TRBD1. Germline CDR1 reads MNHNY; CDR2 reads SVGAGI (reference sequence). The V segment lost 2 bases and the J segment 2 bases; nucleotides outside the gene matches: 3. This CDR3 region has 14 residues. CDR3 DNA sequence: TGTGCCAGCAGTTACCTGGGACAGACCTACGAGCAGTACTTC. It encodes CASSYLGQTYEQYF.

The chain recombines TRBV10-2 with TRBJ1-5; 9 bases match TRBD1. The CDR3 has 17 residues. Germline loops: CDR1 WSHSY, CDR2 SAAADI. V shed 2 bases, J shed 4 bases, and the junction held 9 bases outside the gene matches. The DNA of the CDR3 is TGCGCCAGCAGTGAGGTCTTGGACAGGGGACGTAATCAGCCCCAGCATTTT. Translating gives CASSEVLDRGRNQPQHF.

This clone was observed a few times. The chain uses TRBV4-1 and TRBJ2-1; a possible D gene is TRBD1 (5 bases). V was pared by 4 bases and J by 6 bases, with 13 bases between. This CDR3 is 14 amino acids long. Germline CDR1 and CDR2: MGHRA and YSYEKL. The CDR3 coding sequence is TGCGCCAGCAGCCTAGGGGTAGAAAGCAATGAGCAGTTCTTC. It encodes CASSLGVESNEQFF.

The chain uses TRBV18 and TRBJ2-3; D might be TRBD2 (5 bases). The V gene's germline CDR1 is KGHSH and CDR2 LQKENI. V was pared by 3 bases and J by 0 bases, with 19 bases between. The length of the CDR3 is 18 residues. CDR3 in DNA: TGTGCCAGCTCACCTCCCGGAGGTTCCCGCACTAGCACAGATACGCAGTATTTT. Translated: CASSPPGGSRTSTDTQYF.